The entry below gives a single T cell receptor (beta chain) sequence along with its context. Its antigen is as yet unknown. The authors prepared UMI-labeled TRB cDNA libraries by 5' RACE. TCRdb reprocessed the 5' RACE reads; each CDR3 protein has one entry and no DNA is given. The ten most abundant clones cover 1.5% to 2% of a sample with approximately 74,000 distinct CDR3 sequences. The data are from a study of CXCR3-negative and CXCR3-positive naive CD8 T cells. Germline CDR1 GTSNPN, CDR2 SVGIG (reference sequence). The CDR3 totals 13 residues. Notes on the study in general: Memory CD8+ cells had much lower diversity, and both naive subsets had comparably high diversity. Both naive subsets carried similar amounts of surface CD5, so TCR strength was inferred from TRB CDR3 properties.

Sequenced material: naive CXCR3- CD8+ T cells from blood. Subset described: CD45RO-CCR7+CD27+CD95- naive CD8+ T cells lacking CXCR3 (TNR3-). This chain uses TRBV30 with TRBJ2-7; TCRdb calls TRBD1, which cannot be checked without DNA. This TCR was sampled from a human donor in good health. Some clones in this sample may be carry-over from other donors' samples. The CDR3 here is CAWSVTGGYEQYF.